This passage covers 12 T cell receptor beta chains from one sample sequenced in a study of CDR3 diversity in severe acne. TCRdb itself ran the PCR reads through MiXCR, one entry per CDR3 protein. The sample holds more than 85,000 distinct CDR3 sequences, 45% to 55% seen once. Sequencing was done on a sample of blood. These receptor sequences come from a male donor with severe acne vulgaris.

This clonotype appeared a few times. The rearrangement joins TRBV7-8 to TRBJ2-2; TRBD2 agrees at 7 bases. Germline assignment: CDR1 SGHVS and CDR2 FQNEAQ. CDR3 size: 16 residues. Trimming cost V 4 bases and J 0 bases; bases outside gene matches: 5. The chain's CDR3 is CASSYTGRANTGELFF. CDR3 nucleotides: TGTGCCAGCAGCTACACGGGGAGGGCGAACACCGGGGAGCTGTTTTTT.

The chain employs TRBV3-1 and TRBJ1-5, with D hard to call. V was shortened by 0 bases and J by 4 bases, with 10 bases between the two germline ends. Germline loops: CDR1 LGHDT, CDR2 YNNKEL (reference sequence). This CDR3 has 15 residues. CDR3 DNA sequence: TGTGCCAGCAGCCAAGATCCGTGGGATAATCAGCCCCAGCATTTT. It specifies CASSQDPWDNQPQHF.

This clonotype was recorded a few times. In this CDR3 the conserved last residue, phenylalanine or tryptophan, is missing, so a read error is likely. The DNA is left out, because the CDR3 cannot be placed on it with certainty; the CDR3 is given as TCRdb lists it. The V call is TRBV6-5, the J call TRBJ2-1; no DNA check was done on the table's D call, TRBD1. Germline loops: CDR1 MNHEY, CDR2 SVGAGI. The CDR3 has 18 amino acids, counting both end residues. The CDR3 loop reads CASSYQTGTPSYGYTFGS.

This clonotype was recorded many times. The chain couples TRBV4-1 to TRBJ1-6, with no clear D. This CDR3 comprises 17 residues. V was shortened by 1 base and J by 2 bases, with 12 bases between the two germline ends. CDR1 is MGHRA and CDR2 is YSYEKL in the germline V gene. Here the CDR3 DNA reads TGCGCCAGCAGCCAAGGATTTGGGGTCACCTATAATTCACCCCTCCACTTT. Translating gives CASSQGFGVTYNSPLHF.

There are many counts of this clonotype. Because the CDR3 is missing its conserved closing phenylalanine or tryptophan, this is likely a read error. The limits of the CDR3 on the DNA are not certain, so only TCRdb's listed CDR3 is given. This chain joins TRBV7-9 and TRBJ2-1. The CDR3 length is 11 residues, termini included. Germline V lookup: CDR1 SEHNR, CDR2 FQNEAQ (reference sequence). CDR3 sequence: CASSSWKKSSL.

This chain uses TRBV10-3 with TRBJ2-5, with 7 bases that match TRBD2. The CDR3 sequence is 13 residues long. Germline trimming cut 4 bases from V and 5 bases from J; bases unmatched to any gene: 4. Germline loops: CDR1 ENHRY, CDR2 SYGVKD. The CDR3, as DNA: TGTGCCATCAGTGGGGGAGGGCCTGAGACCCAGTACTTC. Its protein is CAISGGGPETQYF.

The V and J genes are TRBV27 and TRBJ1-6; possibly TRBD1 for D (6 bases). V was shortened by 0 bases and J by 13 bases, with 10 bases between the two germline ends. The CDR3 contains 13 residues. In germline, CDR1 is MNHEY, CDR2 SMNVEV (reference sequence). CDR3: CASSLSGAAPLHF. As DNA, the CDR3 is TGTGCCAGCAGTTTATCGGGGGCAGCCCCCCTCCACTTT.

Regarding this clonotype: Because the CDR3's place on the DNA is in doubt, the DNA is left out and the CDR3 is given as listed by TCRdb. The CDR3 here is CASSFGTDGYTFGSGTYEQYF. This chain joins TRBV7-9 and TRBJ2-7; whether TRBD1, the table's D call, matches the DNA was not checked. The germline V gene has CDR1 SEHNR and CDR2 FQNEAQ (reference sequence). The CDR3 spans 21 amino acids, including both terminal residues.

This clonotype was seen ten or more times. V usage is TRBV7-3 and J usage is TRBJ2-5, with TRBD2 identical over 7 bases. Losses at the gene ends were 6 bases for V and 5 bases for J; bases not matched to a gene: 15. The CDR3 loop spans 16 amino acids. Germline CDR1 reads SGHTA; CDR2 reads FQGTGA. The DNA for the CDR3 is TGTGCCAGCAGTCTAACGGGTCGCGGGAGCGACGAGACCCAGTACTTC. Its translation is CASSLTGRGSDETQYF.

This chain connects TRBV12-3 or TRBV12-4 to TRBJ1-2; D gene uncertain. The CDR3 runs to 11 residues. Trimming cost V 10 bases and J 2 bases, with 8 bases left between them. The DNA of the CDR3 is TGTGCCAACCTAGGGAACTATGGCTACACCTTC. It is translated as CANLGNYGYTF.

The sample holds many counts of this clonotype. The rearrangement links TRBV27 to TRBJ1-6; 8 bases agree with TRBD1. The V segment lost 4 bases and the J segment 14 bases; nucleotides outside the gene matches: 7. The CDR3 is 13 amino acids. CDR1 and CDR2 from the germline V gene are MNHEY and SMNVEV (reference sequence). The CDR3 reads CASSSGQAMALHF. CDR3 in DNA: TGTGCCAGCAGTTCGGGACAGGCTATGGCCCTCCACTTT.

Notes on this clonotype: No conserved phenylalanine or tryptophan ends this CDR3, so it is likely a read error. Written as DNA, the CDR3 is TGTGCTAGCAGACCTAGCGGGGGGATCACAGATACGCAGTATTCT. Amino acids: CASRPSGGITDTQYS. The chain uses TRBV7-3 and TRBJ2-3; 11 bases match TRBD2. Germline assignment: CDR1 SGHTA and CDR2 FQGTGA. The CDR3 has 15 amino acids.